This record looks at one T cell receptor beta chain sequence and its context. Its antigen is undetermined. These data belong to a study of cytomegalovirus exposure and HLA in healthy donors. The overall study: About 85 million unique TCRs from HLA-typed donors were held in an early release of data. Findings and caveats of the study: A later analysis linked around 17,000 TCR beta sequences to HLA alleles at 0.05 false discovery rate.

13 Jbeta primers and 60 Vbeta primers were used for the PCR. Some clones are missing from TCRdb's copy, which holds only in-frame ones; the method was immunoSEQ multiplex PCR. This sample has approximately 150,000 clones, with approximately 76% found just once. Trimming shortened V by 0 bases and J by 4 bases, and 10 bases separated the two germline ends. The germline V gene encodes CDR1 SGDLS and CDR2 YYNGEE. This CDR3 has 14 residues. The V and J genes are TRBV9 and TRBJ1-2; D gene unclear. The TCR comes from a man in his sixties in good health and CMV-seronegative. Sequences were obtained from PBMCs. In DNA form, the CDR3 reads TGTGCCAGCAGCGTAGCGGGTTCTGTCTATGGCTACACCTTC. Amino acid sequence: CASSVAGSVYGYTF.